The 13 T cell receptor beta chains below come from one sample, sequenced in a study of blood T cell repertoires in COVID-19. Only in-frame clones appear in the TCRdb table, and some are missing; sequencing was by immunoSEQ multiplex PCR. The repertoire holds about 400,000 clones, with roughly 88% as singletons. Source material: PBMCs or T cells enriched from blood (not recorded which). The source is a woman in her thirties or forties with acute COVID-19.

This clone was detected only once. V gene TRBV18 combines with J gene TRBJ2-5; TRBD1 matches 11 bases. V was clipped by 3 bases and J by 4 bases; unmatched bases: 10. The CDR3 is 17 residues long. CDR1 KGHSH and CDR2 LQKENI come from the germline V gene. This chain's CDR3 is CASSPTLSGQGAETQYF. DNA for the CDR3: TGTGCCAGCTCACCTACCCTCTCCGGACAGGGGGCAGAGACCCAGTACTTC.

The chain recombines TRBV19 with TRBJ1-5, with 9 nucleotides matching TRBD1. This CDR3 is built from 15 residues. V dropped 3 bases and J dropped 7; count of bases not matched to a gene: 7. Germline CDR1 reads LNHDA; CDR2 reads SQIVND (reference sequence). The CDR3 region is CASSMGQGGIQPQHF. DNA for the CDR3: TGTGCCAGTAGTATGGGACAGGGAGGTATCCAGCCCCAGCATTTT.

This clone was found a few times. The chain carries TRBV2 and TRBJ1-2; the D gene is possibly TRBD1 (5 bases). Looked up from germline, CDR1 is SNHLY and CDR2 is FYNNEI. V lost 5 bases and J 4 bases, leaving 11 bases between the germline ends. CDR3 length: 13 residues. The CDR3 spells CASSQGTFYGYTF. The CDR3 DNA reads TGTGCCAGCAGTCAAGGGACTTTCTATGGCTACACCTTC.

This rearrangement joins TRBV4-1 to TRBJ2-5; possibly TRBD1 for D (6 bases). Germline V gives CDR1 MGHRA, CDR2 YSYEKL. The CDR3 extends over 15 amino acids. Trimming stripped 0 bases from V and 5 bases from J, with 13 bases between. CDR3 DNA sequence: TGCGCCAGCAGCCAAGAGGGACAAGGGGGTGAGACCCAGTACTTC. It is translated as CASSQEGQGGETQYF.

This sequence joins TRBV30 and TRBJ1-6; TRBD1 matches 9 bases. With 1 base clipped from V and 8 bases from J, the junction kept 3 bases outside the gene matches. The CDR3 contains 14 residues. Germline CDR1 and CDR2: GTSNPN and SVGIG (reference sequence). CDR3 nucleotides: TGTGCCTGGAGTGCTACAGGGGGCGATTCACCCCTCCACTTT. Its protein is CAWSATGGDSPLHF.

The DNA for the CDR3 is TGTGCCAGCACCTCTGGGGCAGTTAATTCACCCCTCCACTTT. Protein: CASTSGAVNSPLHF. The chain is built from TRBV2 and TRBJ1-6; D might be TRBD1 (5 bases). Germline CDR1 SNHLY, CDR2 FYNNEI. This CDR3 has 14 residues. The V gene lost 7 bases and the J gene lost 6 bases, with 13 bases spanning the gap.

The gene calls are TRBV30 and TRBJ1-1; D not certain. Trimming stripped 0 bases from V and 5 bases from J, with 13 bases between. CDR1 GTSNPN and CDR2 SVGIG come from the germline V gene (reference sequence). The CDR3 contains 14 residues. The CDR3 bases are TGTGCCTGGAGTGTCTTCCGGGAGGGTACTGAAGCTTTCTTT. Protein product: CAWSVFREGTEAFF.

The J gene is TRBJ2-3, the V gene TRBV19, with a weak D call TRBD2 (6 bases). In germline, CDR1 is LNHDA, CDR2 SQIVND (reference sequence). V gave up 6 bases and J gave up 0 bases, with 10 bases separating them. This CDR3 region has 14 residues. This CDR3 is CASRTGTSTDTQYF. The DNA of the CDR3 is TGTGCCAGTAGGACCGGGACTAGCACAGATACGCAGTATTTT.

The CDR3 reads CASSIRQGLNYGYTF. The CDR3 DNA reads TGTGCCAGTAGTATACGACAGGGGCTTAACTATGGCTACACCTTC. The chain carries TRBV19 and TRBJ1-2, with 8 positions matching TRBD1. Germline CDR1 LNHDA, CDR2 SQIVND (reference sequence). Trimming removed 2 bases from V and 1 base from J; junction bases left unmatched: 3. CDR3 size: 15 residues.

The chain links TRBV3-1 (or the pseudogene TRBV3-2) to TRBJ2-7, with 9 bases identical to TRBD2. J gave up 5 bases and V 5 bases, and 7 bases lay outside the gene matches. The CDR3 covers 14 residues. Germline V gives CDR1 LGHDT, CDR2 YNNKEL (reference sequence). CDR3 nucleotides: TGTGCCAGCAGCTCGACTAGCGGTTTCCACGAGCAGTACTTC. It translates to CASSSTSGFHEQYF.

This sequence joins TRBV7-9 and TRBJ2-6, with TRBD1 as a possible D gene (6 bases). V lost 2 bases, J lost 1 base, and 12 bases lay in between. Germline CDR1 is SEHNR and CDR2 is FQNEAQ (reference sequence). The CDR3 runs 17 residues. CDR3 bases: TGTGCCAGCAGCTTAACAGGGCGAGGGTCTGGGGCCAACGTCCTGACTTTC. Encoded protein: CASSLTGRGSGANVLTF.

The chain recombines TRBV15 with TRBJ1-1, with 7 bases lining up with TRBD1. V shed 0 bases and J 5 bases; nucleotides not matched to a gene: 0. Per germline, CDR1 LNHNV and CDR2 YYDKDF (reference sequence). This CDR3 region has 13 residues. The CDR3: CATSREQGTEAFF. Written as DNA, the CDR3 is TGTGCCACCAGCAGAGAACAGGGGACTGAAGCTTTCTTT.

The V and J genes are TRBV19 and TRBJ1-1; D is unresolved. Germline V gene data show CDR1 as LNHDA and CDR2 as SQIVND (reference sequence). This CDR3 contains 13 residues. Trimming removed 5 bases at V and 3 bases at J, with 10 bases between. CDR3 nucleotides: TGTGCCAGTAGTCTGTACAGAGACACTGAAGCTTTCTTT. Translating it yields CASSLYRDTEAFF.